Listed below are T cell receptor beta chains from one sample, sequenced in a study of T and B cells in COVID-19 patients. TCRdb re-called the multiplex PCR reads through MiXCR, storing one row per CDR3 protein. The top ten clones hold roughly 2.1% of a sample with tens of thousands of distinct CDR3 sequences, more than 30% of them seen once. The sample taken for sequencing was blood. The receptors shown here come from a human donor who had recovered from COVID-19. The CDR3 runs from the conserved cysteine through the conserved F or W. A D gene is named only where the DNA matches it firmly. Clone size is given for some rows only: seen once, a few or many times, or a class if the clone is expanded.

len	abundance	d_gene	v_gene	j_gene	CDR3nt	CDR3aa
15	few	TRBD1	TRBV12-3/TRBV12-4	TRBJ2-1	TGTGCCAGCAGCTCAACAGGACAGGGGAACAATGAGCAGTTCTTC	CASSSTGQGNNEQFF
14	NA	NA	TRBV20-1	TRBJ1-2	TGCAGTGCTAGAGGCCCGGGGGAAGGATATGGCTACACCTTC	CSARGPGEGYGYTF
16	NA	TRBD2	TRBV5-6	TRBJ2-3	TGTGCCAGCAGCGCTGGACTAGCGGGGACCACAGATACGCAGTATTTT	CASSAGLAGTTDTQYF
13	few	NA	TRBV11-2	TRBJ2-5	TGTGCCAGCAGCCCCTTAAATGGAGGGACCCAGTACTTC	CASSPLNGGTQYF
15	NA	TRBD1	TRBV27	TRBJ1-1	TGTGCCAGCAGCCAAAACAGGGGAAGGAACACTGAAGCTTTCTTT	CASSQNRGRNTEAFF
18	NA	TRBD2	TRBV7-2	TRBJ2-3	TGTGCCAGCAGCGACGCACCTATAGCGGGGGCGAGCACAGATACGCAGTATTTT	CASSDAPIAGASTDTQYF
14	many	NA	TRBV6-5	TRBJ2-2	TGTGCCAGCAGTTACTGGGTGAGCACCGGGGAGCTGTTTTTT	CASSYWVSTGELFF
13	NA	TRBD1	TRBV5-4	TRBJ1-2	TGTGCCAGCAGCCCCGGACAGGACTATGGCTACACCTTC	CASSPGQDYGYTF
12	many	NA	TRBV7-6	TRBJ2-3	TGTGCCAGCAGCATACAGGGAGATACGCAGTATTTT	CASSIQGDTQYF
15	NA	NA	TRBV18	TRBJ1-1	TGTGCCAGCTCACCAAGCGGACAGCCGAACACTGAAGCTTTCTTT	CASSPSGQPNTEAFF
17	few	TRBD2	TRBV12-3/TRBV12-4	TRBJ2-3	TGTGCCAGCAGTGGGACTAGCGGAGCCTCTAGCACAGATACGCAGTATTTT	CASSGTSGASSTDTQYF
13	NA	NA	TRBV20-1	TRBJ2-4	TGCAGTGCTAGTACGAGCCGCAAAAACATTCAGTACTTC	CSASTSRKNIQYF
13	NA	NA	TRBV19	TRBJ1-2	TGTGCCAGTCCCGGACAGCCCGGCCATGGCTACACCTTC	CASPGQPGHGYTF
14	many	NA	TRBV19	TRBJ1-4	TGTGCCAGTAGGAGCTGGGGATTTAATGAAAAACTGTTTTTT	CASRSWGFNEKLFF
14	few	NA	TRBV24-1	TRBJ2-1	TGTGCCACCAGTGAAGTCTCGAGGATCAATGAGCAGTTCTTC	CATSEVSRINEQFF
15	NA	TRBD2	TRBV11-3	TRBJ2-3	TGTGCCAGCAGCCGGACTAGCGGGGGTGCAGATACGCAGTATTTT	CASSRTSGGADTQYF